The clone carrying this T cell receptor (beta chain) was seen a single time. Its antigen is unidentified. This specimen comes from a study of regulatory and conventional T cells in RAG deficiency. Study-level findings and limits: Omenn patients showed >85% Treg-Tconv overlap and shorter CDR3 lengths.

The sorted conventional CD4+ T cells were CD25-low and CD127-high, with genomic DNA sequenced. Germline V CDR1 and CDR2: SEHNR, FQNEAQ (reference sequence). This CDR3 is 13 amino acids long. V was shortened by 6 bases and J by 4 bases, with 10 bases between the two germline ends. Method: immunoSEQ multiplex PCR; TCRdb's copy keeps in-frame clones and lacks some. The profile shows approximately 35,000 clones, about three quarters of them singletons. This sample was also put to use in a study of regulatory T cells. This second study says: Amplification used 52 TRBV primers and 13 TRBJ primers.

The sequence came from a human donor in good health. The chain combines TRBV7-9 with TRBJ1-5; tentative D call: TRBD1 (6 bases). Source material: CD4+ effector T cells sorted from blood. CDR3 DNA: TGTGCCAGCAGTTACGGACAGAATCAGCCCCAGCATTTT. Protein product: CASSYGQNQPQHF.